This entry lists 15 T cell receptor beta chains sequenced from one sample in a study of vaccination effects on CD4 cells after COVID-19. At the end of over 8 days of culture, CD4+ T cells were isolated. Only in-frame clones appear in the TCRdb table, and some are missing; sequencing was by immunoSEQ multiplex PCR. In the table there are some 50,000 clones, 67% of which are singletons. Antigens of these TCRs are unknown. The input for sequencing was CD4+ T cells from PBMCs cultured without peptide, taken before COVID-19 vaccination. These receptors originate from a human donor who received a COVID-19 vaccine.

CDR3 amino acids: CATSAGREYGYTF. CDR3 coding DNA: TGTGCCACCAGTGCGGGCAGAGAGTATGGCTACACCTTC. This chain uses TRBV24-1 with TRBJ1-2; D gene unclear. This CDR3 spans 13 amino acids. Germline V lookup: CDR1 KGHDR, CDR2 SFDVKD. Trimming shortened V by 5 bases and J by 5 bases, and 11 bases separated the two germline ends.

The chain has TRBV27 and TRBJ1-1, with 9 bases lining up with TRBD1. V shed 8 bases and J 6 bases; nucleotides not matched to a gene: 10. The CDR3 covers 14 residues. Germline V gene sequence: CDR1 MNHEY, CDR2 SMNVEV (reference sequence). In DNA, the CDR3 is TGTGCCAGCGGCACACAGGGGGCCGGGGCTGAAGCTTTCTTT. It is translated as CASGTQGAGAEAFF.

In this sample, this clone is medium-sized. CDR3 nucleotide sequence: TGTGCCAGCAGCCGCAAAGCTCCGGGACTAGCGGGAGCCTCCTACGAGCAGTACTTC. Its protein is CASSRKAPGLAGASYEQYF. The chain couples TRBV3-1 (or the pseudogene TRBV3-2) to TRBJ2-7, with 14 positions matching TRBD2. After removal of 4 bases from V and 0 bases from J, the junction contained 11 bases not matched to a gene. Germline CDR1 and CDR2: LGHDT and YNNKEL (reference sequence). The CDR3 extends over 19 amino acids.

This clone was observed a single time. J is TRBJ1-1 and V is TRBV10-3; unclear D gene. The length of the CDR3 is 15 residues. The V and J ends lost 0 bases and 1 base respectively, with 9 bases between them. Looked up from germline, CDR1 is ENHRY and CDR2 is SYGVKD. The CDR3 here is CAISESVRKNTEAFF. Written as DNA, the CDR3 is TGTGCCATCAGTGAGTCAGTCAGGAAGAACACTGAAGCTTTCTTT.

This sequence joins TRBV25-1 and TRBJ2-4; 9 bases match TRBD1. CDR3 length: 18 amino acids. Germline CDR1 is MGHDK and CDR2 is SYGVNS. V was pared by 5 bases and J by 1 base, with 12 bases of the junction left unmatched. CDR3: CASSPPGTGLLAKNIQYF. The CDR3 nucleotides are TGTGCCAGCAGTCCCCCGGGGACAGGGCTTCTTGCCAAAAACATTCAGTACTTC.

The V gene is TRBV7-9, the J gene TRBJ1-6; no firm D call. The CDR3 spans 15 residues. Germline-derived CDR1 and CDR2 are SEHNR and FQNEAQ (reference sequence). Trimming left V 3 bases short and J 6 bases short, with 12 bases between. The DNA of the CDR3 is TGTGCCAGCAGCTTCGGGCAGTCAAGTAATTCACCCCTCCACTTT. Its protein is CASSFGQSSNSPLHF.

The chain links TRBV12-3 or TRBV12-4 to TRBJ2-7, with unresolved D. This CDR3 is 13 amino acids long. The V end was cut by 5 bases, the J end by 6 bases, with 14 bases between. In DNA form, the CDR3 reads TGTGCCAGCAGTCCCCCTTGGGTGGCCGAGCAGTACTTC. It is translated as CASSPPWVAEQYF.

J is TRBJ2-1 and V is TRBV3-1 (or the pseudogene TRBV3-2), with 9 positions matching TRBD2. V trimming: 5 bases; J trimming: 3 bases; junction bases outside the gene matches: 5. Per the germline V gene, CDR1 is LGHDT and CDR2 is YNNKEL (reference sequence). The CDR3 loop spans 15 amino acids. CDR3 loop: CASSASGAYYNEQFF. CDR3 nucleotides: TGTGCCAGCAGCGCTAGCGGGGCGTACTACAATGAGCAGTTCTTC.

The chain combines TRBV29-1 with TRBJ2-3; tentatively, D is TRBD2 (6 bases). The germline gives CDR1 SQVTM, CDR2 ANQGSEA. Trimming took 8 bases from V and 5 from J, leaving 11 bases between them. The CDR3 runs to 11 residues. CDR3 DNA sequence: TGCAGCCCACTGGGAGGAGATACGCAGTATTTT. Translation gives CSPLGGDTQYF.

The rearrangement uses TRBV5-4 and TRBJ2-1; 9 bases align to TRBD2. Germline values: CDR1 SGHNT, CDR2 YYREEE (reference sequence). This CDR3 spans 15 amino acids. V gave up 2 bases and J gave up 3 bases; unmatched junction bases: 3. Here the CDR3 DNA reads TGTGCCAGCAGCTTACTAGCGGGTGACTACAATGAGCAGTTCTTC. Translation: CASSLLAGDYNEQFF.

This chain links TRBV9 with TRBJ2-1; possible D gene TRBD2, 6 bases. The germline CDR1 and CDR2 sequences are SGDLS and YYNGEE. Trimming removed 0 bases at V and 7 bases at J, with 17 bases between. This CDR3 contains 16 residues. The CDR3 is CASSVGGGTAGNEQFF. The DNA of the CDR3 is TGTGCCAGCAGCGTAGGGGGCGGGACGGCGGGGAATGAGCAGTTCTTC.

The V gene is TRBV5-4, the J gene TRBJ2-2, with D uncertain. This CDR3 has 14 amino acids. CDR1 SGHNT and CDR2 YYREEE come from the germline V gene (reference sequence). V dropped 2 bases and J dropped 6 bases, with 11 bases sitting between them. This CDR3 is CASSLSSHSGELFF. CDR3 nucleotides: TGTGCCAGCAGCTTAAGCTCCCACTCCGGGGAGCTGTTTTTT.

Of note for this clone: Other DNA sequences in the sample encode the same CDR3. The genes are TRBV7-2 and TRBJ2-7, with D maybe TRBD1 (5 bases). The CDR3 has 14 amino acids. The V and J ends lost 1 base and 0 bases respectively, with 7 bases between them. Looked up from germline, CDR1 is SGHTA and CDR2 is FQGNSA. CDR3 in DNA: TGTGCCAGCAGCTTAGGACAGTCCTCCTACGAGCAGTACTTC. Its protein product is CASSLGQSSYEQYF.

The chain uses TRBV7-9 and TRBJ1-2; D not resolved. Looked up from germline, CDR1 is SEHNR and CDR2 is FQNEAQ (reference sequence). With 5 bases removed from V and 3 bases from J, the gap between germline ends came to 4 bases. The CDR3 sequence is 11 residues long. The CDR3 bases are TGTGCCAGCAGCCGGGACTATGGCTACACCTTC. Encoded protein: CASSRDYGYTF.

The chain combines TRBV19 with TRBJ2-3; 10 bases match TRBD1. The V and J ends lost 4 bases and 5 bases, in that order; junction bases with no gene match: 3. Looked up from germline, CDR1 is LNHDA and CDR2 is SQIVND (reference sequence). CDR3 length equals 14 residues. CDR3 sequence (DNA): TGTGCCAGTAGTAGGGGGACAGGGGTAGATACGCAGTATTTT. Translated, it gives CASSRGTGVDTQYF.